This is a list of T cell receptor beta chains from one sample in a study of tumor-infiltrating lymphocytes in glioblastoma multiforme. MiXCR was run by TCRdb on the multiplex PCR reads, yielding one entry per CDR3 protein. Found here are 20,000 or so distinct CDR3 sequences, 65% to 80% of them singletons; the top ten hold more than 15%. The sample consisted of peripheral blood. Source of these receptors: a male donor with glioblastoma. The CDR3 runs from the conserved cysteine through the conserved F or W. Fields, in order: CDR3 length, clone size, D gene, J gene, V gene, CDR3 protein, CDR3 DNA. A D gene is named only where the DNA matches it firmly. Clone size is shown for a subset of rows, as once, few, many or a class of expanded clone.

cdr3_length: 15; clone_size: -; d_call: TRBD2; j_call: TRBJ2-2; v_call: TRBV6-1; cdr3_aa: CASSVSAGGGGELFF; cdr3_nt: TGTGCCAGCAGTGTTTCAGCGGGAGGTGGCGGGGAGCTGTTTTTT
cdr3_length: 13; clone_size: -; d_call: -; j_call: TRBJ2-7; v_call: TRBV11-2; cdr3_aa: CASSNPYSHEQYF; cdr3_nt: TGTGCCAGCAGCAATCCTTATTCCCACGAGCAGTACTTC
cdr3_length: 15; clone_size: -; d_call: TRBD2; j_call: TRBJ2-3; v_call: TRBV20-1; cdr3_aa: CSASLAGGRTDTQYF; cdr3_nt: TGCAGTGCTTCGCTAGCGGGAGGACGCACAGATACGCAGTATTTT
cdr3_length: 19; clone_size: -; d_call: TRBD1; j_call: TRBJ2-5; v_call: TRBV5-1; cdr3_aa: CASSERRGQGAMGKETQYF; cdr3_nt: TGCGCCAGCAGCGAACGACGGGGACAGGGGGCGATGGGCAAAGAGACCCAGTACTTC
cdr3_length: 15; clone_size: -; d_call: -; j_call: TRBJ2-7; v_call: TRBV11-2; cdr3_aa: CASSLDRGLGLEQYF; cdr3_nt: TGTGCCAGCAGCTTAGATCGAGGACTGGGGCTCGAGCAGTATTTC
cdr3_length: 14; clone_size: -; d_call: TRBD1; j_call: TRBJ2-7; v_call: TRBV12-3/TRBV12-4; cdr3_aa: CASSSRQGVYEQYF; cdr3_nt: TGTGCCAGCAGTTCGAGACAGGGGGTCTACGAGCAGTACTTC
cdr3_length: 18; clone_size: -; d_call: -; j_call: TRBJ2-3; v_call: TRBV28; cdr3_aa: CASSLDNPRGLGTDTQYF; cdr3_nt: TGTGCCAGCAGTCTCGACAATCCTCGGGGGTTAGGGACAGATACGCAGTATTTT
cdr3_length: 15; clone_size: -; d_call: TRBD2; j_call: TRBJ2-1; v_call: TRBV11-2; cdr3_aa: CASMRTSGRLGEQFF; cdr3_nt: TGTGCCAGCATGAGAACTAGCGGGAGGTTAGGTGAGCAGTTCTTC
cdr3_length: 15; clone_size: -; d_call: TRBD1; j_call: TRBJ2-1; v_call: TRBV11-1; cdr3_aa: CASSFPGTGGNEQFF; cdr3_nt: TGTGCCAGCAGCTTCCCGGGGACAGGGGGCAATGAGCAGTTCTTC
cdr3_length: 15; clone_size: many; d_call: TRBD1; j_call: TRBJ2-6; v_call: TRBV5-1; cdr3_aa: CASSPQGSGANVLTF; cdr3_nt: TGCGCCAGCAGCCCACAGGGGTCTGGGGCCAACGTCCTGACTTTC
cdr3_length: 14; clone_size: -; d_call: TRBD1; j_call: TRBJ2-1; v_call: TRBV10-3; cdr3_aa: CAISPGQDINEQFF; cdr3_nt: TGTGCCATCAGCCCGGGACAGGATATCAATGAGCAGTTCTTC
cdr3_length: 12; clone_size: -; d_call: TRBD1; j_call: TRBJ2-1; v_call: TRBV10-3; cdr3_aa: CAVRTGGDEKSF; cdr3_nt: TGTGCCGTCAGGACAGGGGGCGATGAGAAGTCCTTC
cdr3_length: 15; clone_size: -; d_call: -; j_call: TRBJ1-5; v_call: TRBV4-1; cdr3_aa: CASSQLQAPNQPQHF; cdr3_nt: TGCGCCAGCAGCCAACTACAGGCACCCAATCAGCCCCAGCATTTT
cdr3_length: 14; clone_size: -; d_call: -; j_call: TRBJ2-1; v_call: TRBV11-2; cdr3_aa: CASSLGGTYNEQFF; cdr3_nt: TGTGCCAGCAGCTTAGGGGGGACCTACAATGAGCAGTTCTTC
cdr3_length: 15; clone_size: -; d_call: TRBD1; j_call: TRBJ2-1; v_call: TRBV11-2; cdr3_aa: CASSPERTGLDEQLF; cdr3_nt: TGTGCCAGCAGCCCAGAGCGGACAGGTTTGGATGAGCAGCTCTTC
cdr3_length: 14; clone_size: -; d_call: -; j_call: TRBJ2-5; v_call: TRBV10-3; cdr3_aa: CAISEPLMPETEYF; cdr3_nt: TGCGCCATCAGTGAACCACTGATGCCAGAGACCGAGTACTTC
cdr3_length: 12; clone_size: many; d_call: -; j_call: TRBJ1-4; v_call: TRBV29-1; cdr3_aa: CGVVIGGEKLFF; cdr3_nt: TGCGGCGTTGTTATTGGGGGTGAAAAACTGTTTTTT
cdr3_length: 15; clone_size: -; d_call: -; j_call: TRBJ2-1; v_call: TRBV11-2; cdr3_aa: CVSSLRQGNYNEQFF; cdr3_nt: TGTGTCAGCAGCCTGAGGCAGGGGAACTATAATGAGCAATTCTTC
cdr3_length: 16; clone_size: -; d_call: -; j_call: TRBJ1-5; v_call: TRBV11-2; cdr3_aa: CASSQETWEGNQPQHF; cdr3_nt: TGTGCCAGCAGCCAAGAGACATGGGAAGGCAATCAGCCCCAGCATTTT
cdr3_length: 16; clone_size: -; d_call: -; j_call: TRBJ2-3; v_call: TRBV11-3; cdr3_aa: CPSSPGADKGHDTQYF; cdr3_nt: TGTCCCAGCAGCCCTGGCGCCGACAAGGGCCATGATACGCAGTATTTC
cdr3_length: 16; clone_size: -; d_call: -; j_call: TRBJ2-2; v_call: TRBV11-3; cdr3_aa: CASSSPSGGYTGELFF; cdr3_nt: TGTGCCAGCAGCTCACCCTCTGGGGGGTACACCGGGGAGCTGTTTTTT
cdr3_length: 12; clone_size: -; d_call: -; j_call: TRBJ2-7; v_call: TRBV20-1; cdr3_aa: CSARDNSGEQYF; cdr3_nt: TGCAGTGCTAGAGATAACAGCGGGGAGCAGTACTTC
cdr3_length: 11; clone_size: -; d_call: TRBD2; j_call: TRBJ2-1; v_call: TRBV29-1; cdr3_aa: CSAGTRYEQFF; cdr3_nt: TGCAGCGCCGGGACTAGGTACGAGCAGTTCTTC
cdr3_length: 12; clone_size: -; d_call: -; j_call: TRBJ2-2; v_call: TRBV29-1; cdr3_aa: CSVEGGTGQLFF; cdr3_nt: TGCAGCGTTGAAGGCGGGACCGGGCAGCTGTTTTTC
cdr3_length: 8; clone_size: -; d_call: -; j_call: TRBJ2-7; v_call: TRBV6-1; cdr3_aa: CASGEQYF; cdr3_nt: TGTGCCAGCGGCGAGCAGTACTTC
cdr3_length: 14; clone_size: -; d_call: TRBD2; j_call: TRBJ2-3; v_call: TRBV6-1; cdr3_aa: CASSDPGLAGGWYF; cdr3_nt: TGTGCCAGCAGTGACCCGGGACTAGCGGGGGGGTGGTATTTT
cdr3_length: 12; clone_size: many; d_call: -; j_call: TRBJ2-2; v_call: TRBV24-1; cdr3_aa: CATNQNTGELFF; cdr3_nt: TGTGCCACCAATCAGAACACCGGGGAGCTGTTTTTT
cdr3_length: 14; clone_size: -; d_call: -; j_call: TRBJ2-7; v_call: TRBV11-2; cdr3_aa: CASSSGAFAYEQYF; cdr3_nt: TGTGCCAGCAGCTCCGGGGCCTTTGCCTACGAGCAGTACTTC
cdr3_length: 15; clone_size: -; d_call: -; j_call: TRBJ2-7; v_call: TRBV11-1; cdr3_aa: CASSLLSGGTGEQYF; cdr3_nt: TGTGCCAGCAGCTTACTTAGCGGCGGGACGGGCGAGCAGTACTTC
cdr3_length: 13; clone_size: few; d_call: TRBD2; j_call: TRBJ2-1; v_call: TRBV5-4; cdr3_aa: CASSLPSGNEQSF; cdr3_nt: TGTGCCAGCAGCCTTCCTAGCGGGAATGAGCAGTCCTTC
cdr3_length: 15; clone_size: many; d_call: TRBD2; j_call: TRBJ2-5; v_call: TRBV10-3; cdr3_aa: CAIKREGLARETQYF; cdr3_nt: TGTGCCATCAAAAGAGAAGGACTAGCTCGTGAGACCCAGTACTTC
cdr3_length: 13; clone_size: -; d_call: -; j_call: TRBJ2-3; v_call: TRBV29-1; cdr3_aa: CSVELLGTDTQYF; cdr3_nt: TGCAGCGTTGAACTGCTGGGCACAGATACGCAGTATTTT
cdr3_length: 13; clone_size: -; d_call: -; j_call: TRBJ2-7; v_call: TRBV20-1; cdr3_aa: CSASTTEYYEQYF; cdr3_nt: TGCAGTGCTAGTACTACAGAGTACTACGAGCAGTACTTC
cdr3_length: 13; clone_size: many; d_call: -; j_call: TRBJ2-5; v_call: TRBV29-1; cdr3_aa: CSVAGHRGETQYF; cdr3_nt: TGCAGCGTTGCGGGACACCGGGGAGAGACCCAGTACTTC
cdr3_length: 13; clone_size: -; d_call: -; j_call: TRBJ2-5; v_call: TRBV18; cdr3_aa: CASSQLETTSQYF; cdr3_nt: TGTGCCAGCTCCCAACTGGAAACGACGTCCCAGTACTTC
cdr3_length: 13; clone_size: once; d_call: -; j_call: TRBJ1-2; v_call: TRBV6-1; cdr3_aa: CASSITRDYGYTF; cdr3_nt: TGTGCCAGCAGTATAACACGAGACTATGGCTACACCTTC
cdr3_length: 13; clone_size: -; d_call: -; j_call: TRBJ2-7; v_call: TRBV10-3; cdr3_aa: CATTGPREGERYF; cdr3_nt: TGTGCCACCACTGGCCCCCGTGAGGGCGAGCGGTACTTC
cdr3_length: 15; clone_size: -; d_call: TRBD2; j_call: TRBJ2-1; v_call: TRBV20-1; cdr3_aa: CSARWTSGSLAGQFF; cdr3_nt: TGCAGTGCTAGATGGACTAGCGGGAGTTTAGCTGGGCAGTTCTTC
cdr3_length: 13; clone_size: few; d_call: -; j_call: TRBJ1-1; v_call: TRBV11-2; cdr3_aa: CASSFAGATEAFF; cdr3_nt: TGTGCCAGCAGCTTCGCGGGGGCGACTGAAGCTTTCTTT
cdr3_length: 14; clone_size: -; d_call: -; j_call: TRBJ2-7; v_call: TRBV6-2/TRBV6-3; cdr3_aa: CASSYSPETHEQYF; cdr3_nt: TGTGCCAGCAGTTACTCCCCGGAAACCCACGAGCAGTACTTC
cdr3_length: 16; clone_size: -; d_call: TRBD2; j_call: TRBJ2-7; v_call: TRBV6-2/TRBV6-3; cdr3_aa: CASTTATGTSEYEQYF; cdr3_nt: TGTGCCAGCACCACTGCTACCGGGACTAGCGAGTACGAGCAGTACTTC